The rows below give T cell receptor beta chains drawn from one sample of a study of a mutant IDH1 vaccine in newly diagnosed glioma. What these receptors recognize is not known. The method was immunoSEQ multiplex PCR; TCRdb's version includes in-frame clones alone and lacks a portion of them. Found here are more than 50,000 clones, 80% of them singletons; the top ten hold approximately 6.1%. The sequences come from PBMCs, collected from a glioma patient whose treatment included an IDH1 peptide vaccine. The source is a man aged 50 or older with glioma. CDR3s include the opening cysteine and the closing phenylalanine or tryptophan. A D gene is named only where the DNA matches it firmly. The listing skips clone size in some rows; elsewhere it reads once, few, many or a size class.

TRBV7-2	NA	TRBJ1-5	NA	CASSLVPGIDQPQHF
TRBV7-2	NA	TRBJ1-1	NA	CASSLARNTEAFF
TRBV6-1	TRBD2	TRBJ2-1	NA	CASSGAGEAYNEQFF
TRBV28	NA	TRBJ1-1	NA	CASSLHSGVNTEAFF
TRBV30	NA	TRBJ2-5	NA	CAWGIGGTQYF
TRBV20-1	NA	TRBJ1-2	NA	CSARGGEGYTF
TRBV5-1	NA	TRBJ1-1	NA	CASSSNTEAFF
TRBV6-1	NA	TRBJ2-3	few	CASRSRRASDTQYF
TRBV7-2	NA	TRBJ2-1	NA	CASSLGGFYNEQFF
TRBV6-5	TRBD1	TRBJ1-2	NA	CASFRGRGYGYTF
TRBV10-3	NA	TRBJ1-5	NA	CAISESISTDRNQPQHF
TRBV7-2	TRBD1	TRBJ1-4	once	CASSRDPGQEKLFF
TRBV5-4	NA	TRBJ2-7	NA	CASSLGTTLYEQYF
TRBV5-1	NA	TRBJ2-2	NA	CASSSAALSTGELFF
TRBV7-9	TRBD1	TRBJ2-7	NA	CASSLDLGTDYEQYF
TRBV27	NA	TRBJ2-3	NA	CATLSTGGGTDTQYF
TRBV18	TRBD2	TRBJ2-2	NA	CASSPSSGRTNTGELFF
TRBV5-4	NA	TRBJ1-1	NA	CASSLDVLNTEAFF
TRBV5-1	TRBD2	TRBJ2-1	NA	CASSRGGVSYNEQFF
TRBV9	NA	TRBJ1-1	NA	CASSVAVTGEAFF
TRBV5-4	NA	TRBJ2-5	NA	CASSLGEKETQYF
TRBV30	TRBD1	TRBJ1-1	NA	CAWTGGYTEAFF
TRBV7-2	TRBD1	TRBJ1-1	NA	CASSFQGAYTEAFF
TRBV18	TRBD2	TRBJ2-7	once	CASSLTSGATYEQYF
TRBV5-1	TRBD1	TRBJ2-5	NA	CASSQGARETQYF
TRBV5-6	NA	TRBJ2-6	few	CASSPQSRRSGANVLTF
TRBV5-4	NA	TRBJ2-7	NA	CASSLEASVRSAF
TRBV28	NA	TRBJ1-1	NA	CASSPRGRGRNTEAFF
TRBV9	TRBD2	TRBJ2-1	NA	CASSTLAGEYNEQFF
TRBV7-8	TRBD2	TRBJ2-3	NA	CASSLMRELSVGTDTQYF
TRBV11-2	NA	TRBJ1-1	NA	CASSLSPGGPGAFF
TRBV6-6	NA	TRBJ1-1	NA	CATGGLSLGNTEAFF
TRBV5-4	NA	TRBJ2-5	NA	CASSWRQGGSETQYF
TRBV27	NA	TRBJ1-3	few	CASRKNWGSGNTIYF
TRBV6-5	NA	TRBJ2-7	NA	CASSYSKTATLYEQYF
TRBV5-4	NA	TRBJ1-3	NA	CASSYGNSGSGNTIYF
TRBV7-9	NA	TRBJ1-1	NA	CASSGSGAQNTEAFF
TRBV14	NA	TRBJ2-1	NA	CASSRVTGEQFF
TRBV5-1	NA	TRBJ1-1	NA	CASNLGGRAEAFF
TRBV7-2	TRBD1	TRBJ1-2	NA	CASSYGQGGPGYTF
TRBV2	TRBD1	TRBJ2-2	NA	CASSSDRAGTGELFF
TRBV6-6	NA	TRBJ2-3	NA	CATKGGPTDTQYF